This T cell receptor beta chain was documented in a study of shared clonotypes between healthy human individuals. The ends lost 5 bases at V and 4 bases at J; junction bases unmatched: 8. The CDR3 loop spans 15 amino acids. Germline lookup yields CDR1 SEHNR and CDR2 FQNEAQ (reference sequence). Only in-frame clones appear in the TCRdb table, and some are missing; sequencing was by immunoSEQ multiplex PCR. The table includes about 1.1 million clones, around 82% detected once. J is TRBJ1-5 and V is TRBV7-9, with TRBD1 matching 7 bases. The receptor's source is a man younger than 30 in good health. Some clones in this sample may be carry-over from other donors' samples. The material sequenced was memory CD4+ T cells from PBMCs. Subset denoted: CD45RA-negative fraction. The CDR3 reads CASSQTGQANQPQHF. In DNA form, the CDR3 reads TGTGCCAGCAGCCAAACTGGACAGGCGAATCAGCCCCAGCATTTT.